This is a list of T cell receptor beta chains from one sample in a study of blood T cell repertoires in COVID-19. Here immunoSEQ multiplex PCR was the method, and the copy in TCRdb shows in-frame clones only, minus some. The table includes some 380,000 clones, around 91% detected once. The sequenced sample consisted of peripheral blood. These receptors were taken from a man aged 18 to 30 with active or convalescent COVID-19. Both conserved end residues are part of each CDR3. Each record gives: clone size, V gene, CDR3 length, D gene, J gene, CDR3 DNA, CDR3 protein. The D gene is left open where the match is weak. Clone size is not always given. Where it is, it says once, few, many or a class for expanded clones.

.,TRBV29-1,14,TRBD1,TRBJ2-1,TGCAGCGTTGGACCCGGGACAGGGAGGAATGAGCAGTTCTTC,CSVGPGTGRNEQFF
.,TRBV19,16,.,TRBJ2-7,TGTGCCAGTAGTCTACGACAGTGGGCAGGCCCGTACGAGCAGTACTTC,CASSLRQWAGPYEQYF
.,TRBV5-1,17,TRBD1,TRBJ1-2,TGCGCCAGCAGCTCAAGGTCGAGGGGACAGACTAACTATGGCTACACCTTC,CASSSRSRGQTNYGYTF
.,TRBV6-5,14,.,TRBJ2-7,TGTGCCAGCACCAAGGAGGCTTCCAGCTACGAGCAGTACTTC,CASTKEASSYEQYF
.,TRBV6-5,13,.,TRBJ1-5,TGTGCCAGCCATCGGGGTGGCAATCAGCCCCAGCATTTT,CASHRGGNQPQHF
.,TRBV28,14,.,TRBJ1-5,TGTGCCAGCAGTCAAACAGGAAGCCCTGGTCCCCAGCATTTT,CASSQTGSPGPQHF
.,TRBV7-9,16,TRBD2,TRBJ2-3,TGTGCCAGCAGATTCCGACTAGCGGGAGAAACAGATACGCAGTATTTT,CASRFRLAGETDTQYF
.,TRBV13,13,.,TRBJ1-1,TGTGCCAGCTCATGGGGCAGGAACACTGAAGCTTTCTTT,CASSWGRNTEAFF
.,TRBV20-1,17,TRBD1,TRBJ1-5,TGCAGTGCTAGTGGTCAACCGGGACAGGGGATCAATCAGCCCCAGCATTTT,CSASGQPGQGINQPQHF
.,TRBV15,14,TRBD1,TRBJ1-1,TGTGCCACCAGGCCGACAGGGGTGAACACTGAAGCTTTCTTT,CATRPTGVNTEAFF
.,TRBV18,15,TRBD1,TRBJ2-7,TGTGCCAGCTCACCTCCCGGGACAGGGGACTACGAGCAGTACTTC,CASSPPGTGDYEQYF
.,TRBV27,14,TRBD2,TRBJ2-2,TGTGCCAGCAATCCGCTAGCGGCGTCCGGGGAGCTGTTTTTT,CASNPLAASGELFF
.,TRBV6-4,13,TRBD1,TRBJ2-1,TGTGCCAGCAGTGGGACAGGTTACAATGAGCAGTTCTTC,CASSGTGYNEQFF
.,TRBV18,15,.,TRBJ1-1,TGTGCCAGCTCACCAGGGGCAGGCTTGGACACTGAAGCTTTCTTT,CASSPGAGLDTEAFF
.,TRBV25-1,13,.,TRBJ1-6,TGTGCCAGCAGTGAATATGCGGATTCACCCCTCCACTTT,CASSEYADSPLHF
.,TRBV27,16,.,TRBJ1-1,TGTGCCAGCAGCCGCAGTGGGGCTTTCATGAACACTGAAGCTTTCTTT,CASSRSGAFMNTEAFF
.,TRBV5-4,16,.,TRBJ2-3,TGTGCCAGCAGCTTGGTCGGTGGGGCTACAACAGATACGCAGTATTTT,CASSLVGGATTDTQYF
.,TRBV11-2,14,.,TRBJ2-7,TGTGCCAGCAGCTTAGCCCCATCGGGCTACGAGCAGTACTTC,CASSLAPSGYEQYF
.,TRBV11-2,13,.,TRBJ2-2,TGTGCCAGCAGCTTCTCCCACACCGGGGAGCTGTTTTTT,CASSFSHTGELFF
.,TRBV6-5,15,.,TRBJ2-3,TGTGCCAGCAGACCGGCGGGGGCCCGCACAGATACGCAGTATTTT,CASRPAGARTDTQYF
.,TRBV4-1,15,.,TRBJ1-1,TGCGCCAGCAGCCAAAGAGAAGCGGGGAACACTGAAGCTTTCTTT,CASSQREAGNTEAFF
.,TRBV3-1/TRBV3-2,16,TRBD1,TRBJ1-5,TGTGCCAGCAGCCAAGAGGGACAGGGTAGCAATCAGCCCCAGCATTTT,CASSQEGQGSNQPQHF
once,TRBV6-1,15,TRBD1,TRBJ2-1,TGTGCCAGCAGAAAGCCGCCGACAGGGGGCGATGAGCAGTTCTTC,CASRKPPTGGDEQFF
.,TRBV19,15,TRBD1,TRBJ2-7,TGTGCCAGTAGTTCGCCGGACAGGCCTGACTACGAGCAGTACTTC,CASSSPDRPDYEQYF
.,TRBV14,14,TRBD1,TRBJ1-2,TGTGCCAGCAGTACGGGACAGGGGAACTATGGCTACACCTTC,CASSTGQGNYGYTF
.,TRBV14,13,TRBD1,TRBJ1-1,TGTGCCAGCAGCCTGGACAGGGGGACTGAAGCTTTCTTT,CASSLDRGTEAFF
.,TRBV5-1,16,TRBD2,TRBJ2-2,TGCGCCAGCAGCCGCGGGGGGGCGCTAAACACCGGGGAGCTGTTTTTT,CASSRGGALNTGELFF
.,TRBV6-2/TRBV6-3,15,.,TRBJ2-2,TGTGCCAGCAGTCTAAGGGGGTCTTTGACAGGGGAGCTGTTTTTT,CASSLRGSLTGELFF
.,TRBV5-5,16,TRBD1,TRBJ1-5,TGTGCCAGCAGCTTGGAGGCAGGGGGCTTCAATCAGCCCCAGCATTTT,CASSLEAGGFNQPQHF
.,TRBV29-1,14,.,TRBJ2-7,TGCAGCGTCCGGACTCCACACGTCTCCTACGAGCAGTACTTC,CSVRTPHVSYEQYF
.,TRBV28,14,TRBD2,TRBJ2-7,TGTGCCAGCAGTTGGGGACTAGCGGGGTCCGAGCAGTACTTC,CASSWGLAGSEQYF
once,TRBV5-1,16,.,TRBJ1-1,TGCGCCAGCAGCTTGGACATCGGGGGATCAGGCACTGAAGCTTTCTTT,CASSLDIGGSGTEAFF
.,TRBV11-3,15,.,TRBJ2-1,TGTGCCAGCAGCTCTGGTGCCTACTCCTACAATGAGCAGTTCTTC,CASSSGAYSYNEQFF
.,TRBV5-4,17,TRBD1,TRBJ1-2,TGTGCCAGCAGCCCGTACCAAGGGACAGGGGTTAACTATGGCTACACCTTC,CASSPYQGTGVNYGYTF
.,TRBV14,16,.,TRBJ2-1,TGTGCCAGCAGCCAAGAGACGGACTACGGCCACAATGAGCAGTTCTTC,CASSQETDYGHNEQFF
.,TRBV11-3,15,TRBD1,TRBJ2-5,TGTGCCAGCAGCTCCGGACAGGGGGCAGATGGGACCCAGTACTTC,CASSSGQGADGTQYF
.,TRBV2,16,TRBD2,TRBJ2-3,TGTGCCAGCACTGACGCTAGCGGGAGGGCCCCAGATACGCAGTATTTT,CASTDASGRAPDTQYF